The next 9 T cell receptor beta chains were all read from a single sample in a study of cytomegalovirus exposure and HLA in healthy donors. Primers included in the PCR were 60 Vbeta and 13 Jbeta primers. This table comes from immunoSEQ multiplex PCR, and its TCRdb copy is limited to in-frame clones, with some not included. The sample has 100,000 or so clones; the top ten hold around 3.6%. Source material: PBMCs. All receptors come from a woman in her 30s in good health and CMV-seronegative.

The chain combines TRBV7-3 with TRBJ1-2, with 8 positions matching TRBD1. The length of the CDR3 is 13 residues. V dropped 8 bases and J dropped 2; count of bases not matched to a gene: 4. Per the germline V gene, CDR1 is SGHTA and CDR2 is FQGTGA. The CDR3 loop reads CASGTGPNYGYTF. The CDR3 nucleotides read TGTGCCAGCGGGACAGGCCCAAACTATGGCTACACCTTC. Combining the CDR3 with reference TRBV7-3 and TRBJ1-2 gives the whole variable domain GAGVSQTPSNKVTEKGKYVELRCDPISGHTALYWYRQSLGQGPEFLIYFQGTGAADDSGLPNDRFFAVRPEGSVSTLKIQRTERGDSAVYLCASGTGPNYGYTFGSGTRLTVV.

The rearrangement links TRBV5-6 to TRBJ1-5; D might be TRBD1 (5 bases). The germline V and J ends were trimmed by 0 bases and 5 bases, with 12 bases remaining between them. Germline-derived CDR1 and CDR2 are SGHDT and YYEEEE. There are 15 residues in the CDR3. CDR3 residues: CASSLVRGGDQPQHF. The DNA for the CDR3 is TGTGCCAGCAGCTTGGTGCGGGGGGGGGATCAGCCCCAGCATTTT. Drawing the rest from reference TRBV5-6 and TRBJ1-5, the complete variable domain is DAGVTQSPTHLIKTRGQQVTLRCSPKSGHDTVSWYQQALGQGPQFIFQYYEEEERQRGNFPDRFSGHQFPNYSSELNVNALLLGDSALYLCASSLVRGGDQPQHFGDGTRLSIL.

V usage is TRBV7-8 and J usage is TRBJ1-2; D is unclear. The V gene's germline CDR1 is SGHVS and CDR2 FQNEAQ. This CDR3 is 15 amino acids long. V lost 1 base and J 6 bases, leaving 15 bases between the germline ends. DNA of the CDR3: TGTGCCAGCAGCTTAGGGGCCTTCCCCCCCCATGGCTACACCTTC. Translation: CASSLGAFPPHGYTF.

The rearrangement joins TRBV29-1 to TRBJ1-1; D gene unclear. The V end was cut by 4 bases, the J end by 6 bases, with 6 bases between. CDR1 is SQVTM, CDR2 ANQGSEA, per germline. The CDR3 has 10 amino acids. The CDR3 here is CSVVKSEAFF. In DNA form, the CDR3 reads TGCAGCGTTGTTAAATCTGAAGCTTTCTTT.

This chain joins TRBV9 and TRBJ1-6, with D possibly matching TRBD1 (6 bases). V was trimmed by 0 bases and J by 9 bases, leaving 7 bases between them. CDR1 SGDLS and CDR2 YYNGEE come from the germline V gene. The CDR3 runs 13 residues. The CDR3 protein is CASSVDRASPLHF. The CDR3 DNA is TGTGCCAGCAGCGTAGACAGGGCTTCACCCCTCCACTTT.

The chain is built from TRBV5-1 and TRBJ2-3; TRBD2 might be the D (5 bases). The CDR3 runs to 14 residues. V was clipped by 9 bases and J by 1 base, with 15 bases between them. Germline CDR1 reads SGHRS; CDR2 reads YFSETQ. In DNA, the CDR3 is TGCGCCACCGCTCATGGGAGAGGCACAGATACGCAGTATTTT. Protein: CATAHGRGTDTQYF.

The chain combines TRBV5-1 with TRBJ1-1; TRBD1 matches at 8 bases. V lost 3 bases, J lost 4 bases, and 2 bases stayed unmatched. Germline CDR1 and CDR2: SGHRS and YFSETQ. The CDR3 spans 13 residues. CDR3 sequence: CASSWGQVTEAFF. In nucleotides, the CDR3 is TGCGCCAGCAGCTGGGGACAGGTCACTGAAGCTTTCTTT.

The rearrangement uses TRBV10-1 and TRBJ2-7; perhaps TRBD1 as D (5 bases). The germline V gene encodes CDR1 WNHNN and CDR2 SYGVQD (reference sequence). The V end was cut by 2 bases, the J end by 1 base, with 6 bases between. The CDR3 consists of 13 residues. CDR3 sequence reads: CASSEGASYEQYF. CDR3 DNA: TGCGCCAGCAGTGAGGGGGCTTCCTACGAGCAGTACTTC.

CDR3 region: CASSLFGGSNQPQHF. CDR3 in DNA: TGTGCCAGCAGTTTATTCGGGGGTAGCAATCAGCCCCAGCATTTT. The genes are TRBV27 and TRBJ1-5; TRBD1 is a possible D gene (5 bases). V was pared by 1 base and J by 0 bases, with 7 bases between. This CDR3 spans 15 amino acids. Germline V CDR1 and CDR2: MNHEY, SMNVEV (reference sequence).